Below, 28 T cell receptor beta chains from the same sample are listed, as sequenced in a study of cytomegalovirus exposure and HLA in healthy donors. The study ran its PCR with 60 Vbeta and 13 Jbeta primers. Clones were sequenced by immunoSEQ multiplex PCR, and TCRdb holds only the in-frame ones, with some missing. This sample has 200,000 or so clones, with 80% to 85% found just once. The sample was PBMCs. The origin of the receptors is a woman aged 18-29 years in good health and CMV-seropositive.

The rearrangement joins TRBV21-1 to TRBJ2-2; TRBD2, as called in the table, went unchecked against the DNA. TRBV21-1 is described as a pseudogene. This CDR3 contains 16 residues. CDR3 sequence (DNA): TGTGCCAGCAGCAAACTAGAGAGCGATGTGGCCGGGGAGCTGTTTTTT. Amino acids: CASSKLESDVAGELFF.

This clone appeared a few times. The rearrangement uses TRBV4-2 and TRBJ2-1; TRBD2 matches at 8 bases. This CDR3 contains 17 residues. Unmatched junction bases numbered 10, after V lost 3 bases and J lost 3 bases. Per the germline V gene, CDR1 is LGHNA and CDR2 is YNFKEQ. In DNA form, the CDR3 reads TGTGCCAGCAGCCACCCCGATATGACTAGCGACTACAATGAGCAGTTCTTC. Amino acid sequence: CASSHPDMTSDYNEQFF.

This clone was seen once. V is TRBV2 and J is TRBJ1-4; TRBD1 agrees at 8 bases. Germline CDR1 reads SNHLY; CDR2 reads FYNNEI. This CDR3 comprises 16 residues. V lost 4 bases and J lost 2; bases outside the gene matches: 6. The chain's CDR3 is CASSVTGVVTNEKLFF. CDR3 DNA: TGTGCCAGCAGTGTGACAGGGGTGGTGACTAATGAAAAACTGTTTTTT.

This rearrangement joins TRBV15 to TRBJ1-6; D might be TRBD1 (5 bases). In germline, CDR1 is LNHNV, CDR2 YYDKDF (reference sequence). This CDR3 is 15 amino acids long. V was trimmed by 4 bases and J by 10 bases, leaving 17 bases between them. CDR3 sequence (DNA): TGTGCCACCAGCACATATAAATCAGGGAACTCACCCCTCCACTTT. This sequence encodes CATSTYKSGNSPLHF.

This clone came up once. In DNA form, the CDR3 reads TGCGCCAGCAGCCAGTGGGGGGATGAGCAGTTCTTC. Residues: CASSQWGDEQFF. The chain recombines TRBV4-1 with TRBJ2-1, with D tentatively TRBD2 (6 bases). The CDR3 has 12 residues. CDR1 MGHRA and CDR2 YSYEKL come from the germline V gene. Deletions cut 3 bases from V and 8 bases from J, with 8 bases between.

J is TRBJ2-3 and V is TRBV7-2, with a weak D call TRBD1 (5 bases). This CDR3 is 16 amino acids long. Trimming cost V 5 bases and J 2 bases, with 17 bases left between them. Germline V gene data show CDR1 as SGHTA and CDR2 as FQGNSA. CDR3 sequence: CASSQGAFGYTDTQYF. CDR3 DNA sequence: TGTGCCAGCAGCCAAGGGGCGTTTGGGTACACAGATACGCAGTATTTT.

The V call is TRBV15, the J call TRBJ2-5; TRBD1 matches 7 bases. Germline-derived CDR1 and CDR2 are LNHNV and YYDKDF (reference sequence). The CDR3 length is 15 residues. Germline trimming cut 3 bases from V and 1 base from J; bases unmatched to any gene: 5. Here the CDR3 reads CATSSEGTVQETQYF. CDR3 DNA sequence: TGTGCCACCAGCAGCGAGGGGACAGTCCAAGAGACCCAGTACTTC. The variable domain in full, with the rest retrieved from reference TRBV15 and TRBJ2-5, is DAMVIQNPRYQVTQFGKPVTLSCSQTLNHNVMYWYQQKSSQAPKLLFHYYDKDFNNEADTPDNFQSRRPNTSFCFLDIRSPGLGDTAMYLCATSSEGTVQETQYFGPGTRLLVL.

This clone occurred once. V and J are TRBV21-1 and TRBJ1-2; the tabulated D call, TRBD1, remains unverified against the DNA. TRBV21-1 is deemed a pseudogene. The CDR3 totals 19 residues. Here the CDR3 reads CASSKELPGTGRANYGYTF. CDR3 DNA sequence: TGTGCCAGCAGCAAAGAGCTACCGGGGACAGGGAGGGCTAACTATGGCTACACCTTC.

This clone was seen only a few times. The J gene is TRBJ2-5, the V gene TRBV7-2; D is unresolved. Germline CDR1 reads SGHTA; CDR2 reads FQGNSA. The ends were cut back, 5 bases at V and 1 base at J, with 8 bases in the middle. The CDR3 has 13 residues. CDR3 in DNA: TGTGCCAGCAGCCTACGGTCCCAAGAGACCCAGTACTTC. Protein product: CASSLRSQETQYF.

A note on this clone: A junction boundary mismatches the germline segment, possibly from a read error. V usage is TRBV7-7 and J usage is TRBJ1-1; D may be TRBD1 (5 bases). This CDR3 has 17 residues. Germline V lookup: CDR1 SSHAT, CDR2 FNYEAQ (reference sequence). For the CDR3, the DNA is TGTGCTAGCAGACCCAAGGAAATGTGGGGGGTGAACACTGAAGCTTTCTTT. Residues: CASRPKEMWGVNTEAFF.

The genes are TRBV2 and TRBJ2-2; 8 positions match TRBD2. The CDR3 runs 15 residues. CDR1 is SNHLY and CDR2 is FYNNEI in the germline V gene. V shed 6 bases, J shed 6 bases, and the junction held 9 bases outside the gene matches. The CDR3 loop is CASSQAGGGPGELFF. The CDR3 DNA is TGTGCCAGCAGCCAGGCGGGGGGCGGCCCCGGGGAGCTGTTTTTT. The whole variable domain, remainder taken from reference TRBV2 and TRBJ2-2, is EPEVTQTPSHQVTQMGQEVILRCVPISNHLYFYWYRQILGQKVEFLVSFYNNEISEKSEIFDDQFSVERPDGSNFTLKIRSTKLEDSAMYFCASSQAGGGPGELFFGEGSRLTVL.

The chain is built from TRBV5-1 and TRBJ2-7; the match to TRBD2 covers 7 bases. The CDR3 is 14 amino acids. Germline-derived CDR1 and CDR2 are SGHRS and YFSETQ. Trimming took 1 base from V and 4 from J; bases not matched to a gene: 5. CDR3 in amino acids: CASSLSGGVYEQYF. The CDR3 DNA reads TGCGCCAGCAGCTTGAGTGGGGGGGTATACGAGCAGTACTTC.

V is TRBV11-2 and J is TRBJ2-1, with 10 nucleotides matching TRBD2. The CDR3 covers 17 residues. Germline V gene sequence: CDR1 SGHAT, CDR2 FQNNGV. With 1 base clipped from V and 8 bases from J, the junction kept 11 bases outside the gene matches. CDR3 residues: CASSLGVAGGLRDEQFF. DNA of the CDR3: TGTGCCAGCAGCTTAGGGGTAGCGGGGGGACTTCGGGATGAGCAGTTCTTC.

V gene TRBV5-1 combines with J gene TRBJ2-3, with 9 bases fitting TRBD1. Germline trimming cut 0 bases from V and 2 bases from J; bases unmatched to any gene: 4. CDR1 and CDR2 from the germline V gene are SGHRS and YFSETQ. The CDR3 consists of 16 residues. The DNA for the CDR3 is TGCGCCAGCAGCTTGGAAGGGACAGGGTACACAGATACGCAGTATTTT. Its protein is CASSLEGTGYTDTQYF.

This clone appeared once. This chain joins TRBV1 and TRBJ1-2; TRBD1 is the table's D call and was not checked against the DNA. TRBV1 is noted as a pseudogene. The CDR3 totals 16 residues. This CDR3 reads CTSSQDAWGQGPGYTF. The CDR3 nucleotides are TGCACCAGCAGCCAAGACGCATGGGGACAGGGGCCTGGCTACACCTTC.

The chain combines TRBV11-2 with TRBJ2-1, with D possibly being TRBD1 (7 bases). Trimming cost V 0 bases and J 4 bases, with 19 bases left between them. This CDR3 comprises 18 residues. Germline V gives CDR1 SGHAT, CDR2 FQNNGV. CDR3 residues: CASSLEGWRGPFYNEQFF. The DNA for the CDR3 is TGTGCCAGCAGCTTAGAGGGTTGGAGGGGGCCCTTTTACAATGAGCAGTTCTTC.

The V and J genes are TRBV29-1 and TRBJ1-1; D is undetermined. The CDR3 contains 12 residues. Germline V gene lookup returns CDR1 SQVTM and CDR2 ANQGSEA. With 6 bases removed from V and 7 bases from J, the gap between germline ends came to 15 bases. The CDR3 sequence: CSVGSTEGEAFF. CDR3 DNA: TGCAGCGTGGGTTCCACGGAGGGTGAAGCTTTCTTT.

V gene TRBV6-1 combines with J gene TRBJ1-5; no reliable D call. This CDR3 region has 15 residues. V lost 10 bases, J lost 2 bases, and 18 bases lay in between. Germline V CDR1 and CDR2: MNHNS, SASEGT. CDR3 sequence: CATAKPGSGNQPQHF. The CDR3 DNA sequence: TGTGCCACGGCGAAGCCGGGTAGTGGCAATCAGCCCCAGCATTTT.

The chain joins TRBV19 to TRBJ1-3; 7 positions match TRBD1. The trim removed 10 bases at V and 0 bases at J, leaving 3 bases unmatched. Germline V gene sequence: CDR1 LNHDA, CDR2 SQIVND (reference sequence). The CDR3 is made up of 13 amino acids. DNA for the CDR3: TGTGCCACTGGGACAGTCTCTGGAAACACCATATATTTT. Its translation: CATGTVSGNTIYF.

The rearrangement joins TRBV10-3 to TRBJ2-4, with TRBD1 as a possible D gene (7 bases). The length of the CDR3 is 17 residues. Germline lookup yields CDR1 ENHRY and CDR2 SYGVKD. Trimming stripped 2 bases from V and 0 bases from J, with 14 bases between. CDR3: CAISESAGGLAKNIQYF. The CDR3 DNA sequence: TGTGCCATCAGTGAGAGCGCAGGGGGGTTAGCCAAAAACATTCAGTACTTC.

This clone was detected a few times. The J gene is TRBJ2-5, the V gene TRBV7-9; 8 bases map to TRBD2. Germline trimming cut 5 bases from V and 11 bases from J; bases unmatched to any gene: 13. The V gene's germline CDR1 is SEHNR and CDR2 FQNEAQ (reference sequence). The CDR3 totals 14 residues. CDR3: CASSPGGGYEEQYF. Here the CDR3 DNA reads TGTGCCAGCAGCCCCGGGGGGGGCTACGAGGAGCAGTACTTC.

This sequence joins TRBV9 and TRBJ1-2; D is ambiguous. The germline V gene has CDR1 SGDLS and CDR2 YYNGEE. The CDR3 has 12 amino acids. Trimming pared 3 bases from V and 5 bases from J, leaving 8 bases between. The CDR3 DNA reads as TGTGCCAGCAGCGCGTCGGGATATGGCTACACCTTC. It encodes CASSASGYGYTF.

The chain links TRBV28 to TRBJ1-5, with TRBD1 as a possible D gene (6 bases). CDR1 and CDR2 (germline): MDHEN, SYDVKM. V lost 2 bases to trimming and J lost 5 bases, with 13 bases between them. This CDR3 is built from 15 residues. CDR3 protein: CASSLGARGDQPQHF. CDR3 coding DNA: TGTGCCAGCAGTTTAGGTGCCAGGGGCGATCAGCCCCAGCATTTT.

The chain recombines TRBV9 with TRBJ2-5, with 9 bases lining up with TRBD1. The CDR3 is made up of 14 amino acids. Germline CDR1 reads SGDLS; CDR2 reads YYNGEE. V was clipped by 2 bases and J by 5 bases; unmatched bases: 4. The CDR3 nucleotides read TGTGCCAGCAGCGTCACAGGGGGCTGGGAGACCCAGTACTTC. Protein: CASSVTGGWETQYF.

This rearrangement joins TRBV7-2 to TRBJ2-3; a possible D gene is TRBD2 (5 bases). Germline assignment: CDR1 SGHTA and CDR2 FQGNSA. V was pared by 1 base and J by 4 bases, with 12 bases between. The CDR3 loop spans 15 amino acids. CDR3 sequence: CASSLVGLAADTQYF. The DNA for the CDR3 is TGTGCCAGCAGCTTAGTCGGGCTAGCAGCAGATACGCAGTATTTT.

The count of this clone is one. J is TRBJ2-5 and V is TRBV6-1; 10 bases are shared with TRBD1. The CDR3 has 15 amino acids. Germline values: CDR1 MNHNS, CDR2 SASEGT. The V segment lost 7 bases and the J segment 5 bases; nucleotides outside the gene matches: 10. The chain's CDR3 is CASTAGTGDAETQYF. The CDR3 DNA reads as TGTGCCAGCACGGCCGGGACAGGGGATGCTGAGACCCAGTACTTC.

The chain is built from TRBV7-2 and TRBJ2-3, with 8 nucleotides matching TRBD1. V lost 1 base and J lost 4; bases outside the gene matches: 4. The CDR3 covers 15 residues. CDR1 is SGHTA, CDR2 FQGNSA, per germline. CDR3 region: CASSLDQGAADTQYF. CDR3 nucleotide sequence: TGTGCCAGCAGCTTAGACCAGGGGGCGGCAGATACGCAGTATTTT.

The genes are TRBV18 and TRBJ2-1, with D hard to call. The length of the CDR3 is 11 residues. Trimming shortened V by 6 bases and J by 15 bases, and 15 bases separated the two germline ends. The germline V gene encodes CDR1 KGHSH and CDR2 LQKENI. The CDR3 spells CASSLLSIPFF. DNA of the CDR3: TGTGCCAGCTCTCTACTTAGCATCCCGTTCTTC.